This T cell receptor beta chain is from a study of T-cell reconstitution after alpha-beta-depleted transplantation in children. Study conclusions and caveats: By one year post-transplant, T-cell counts and diversity largely arose from T cells that were newly produced. Some patients' high day-60 TCRbeta diversity was traced to surviving recipient T cells and thymic progenitors. The origin of alpha-beta T cells about two months after transplant was reportedly several hundred expanded graft clones.

Germline V gives CDR1 MNHEY, CDR2 SVGAGI. V was pared by 4 bases and J by 2 bases, with 12 bases between. The CDR3 runs 14 residues. The authors prepared the TCRbeta library with unique molecular identifiers. TCRdb re-derived calls from the PCR reads in MiXCR, one entry per CDR3 protein. This sample carries about 160,000 distinct CDR3 sequences, more than 9.5% of them seen once, and the ten largest clones take about 13%. There are many counts of this clonotype. The antigen remains undetermined. The source is a boy between 2 and 10 years old with acute myeloid leukemia, due to receive a stem cell transplant. Sequencing used PBMCs, obtained before TCRalphabeta/CD19-depleted stem cell transplant. The chain uses TRBV6-5 and TRBJ2-7, with D perhaps given as TRBD1 or TRBD2 (5 bases each). DNA of the CDR3: TGTGCCAGCAGTTTGAGGGGTGAAACCTACGAGCAGTACTTC. This translates into CASSLRGETYEQYF.